The next 14 T cell receptor beta chains were all read from a single sample in a study of shared clonotypes between healthy human individuals. Clones were sequenced by immunoSEQ multiplex PCR, and TCRdb holds only the in-frame ones, with some missing. The table has 2 million to 2.5 million clones, roughly 93% seen once; the top ten hold around 0.37%. Material: naive CD4+ T cells from PBMCs. Noted subset: CD45RA+ positively selected. These receptors all stem from a man aged 18 to 30 in good health. Some clones in this sample may be carry-over from other donors' samples.

This chain uses TRBV2 with TRBJ2-7, with D possibly TRBD2 on 5 matching bases. The V gene lost 10 bases and the J gene lost 4 bases, with 11 bases spanning the gap. This CDR3 spans 11 amino acids. Germline V CDR1 and CDR2: SNHLY, FYNNEI. This CDR3 is CATQREYEQYF. The CDR3 region has the DNA TGTGCCACCCAGAGGGAGTACGAGCAGTACTTC.

This chain's CDR3 is CASTNRDEQYF. The CDR3 nucleotides read TGTGCCAGCACCAACAGGGACGAGCAGTACTTC. The chain employs TRBV7-9 and TRBJ2-5; D might be TRBD1 (6 bases). Judging by the DNA end, TRBJ2-7 fits better; the J call may be wrong. This CDR3 is built from 11 residues. From germline, CDR1 is SEHNR and CDR2 FQNEAQ (reference sequence).

This rearrangement joins TRBV4-1 to TRBJ1-1, with 7 bases lining up with TRBD1. Trimming removed 2 bases from V and 10 bases from J; junction bases left unmatched: 19. The CDR3 totals 17 residues. Germline V gene sequence: CDR1 MGHRA, CDR2 YSYEKL. The DNA for the CDR3 is TGCGCCAGCAGCCAAAATAAGGCAGGGGGGGAGGTCGGTGGAGCTTTCTTT. This codes for CASSQNKAGGEVGGAFF.

V is TRBV2 and J is TRBJ2-7; 10 bases fit TRBD2. After removal of 8 bases from V and 3 bases from J, the junction contained 4 bases not matched to a gene. The V gene's germline CDR1 is SNHLY and CDR2 FYNNEI. The CDR3 sequence is 13 residues long. The CDR3 coding sequence is TGTGCCAGCCGGACTAGCGGAATCTACGAGCAGTACTTC. Translating it yields CASRTSGIYEQYF.

This clone was picked up one time. The rearrangement uses TRBV27 and TRBJ2-3, with D possibly matching TRBD1 (5 bases). Trimming pared 3 bases from V and 0 bases from J, leaving 13 bases between. CDR3 length: 16 residues. Per germline, CDR1 MNHEY and CDR2 SMNVEV (reference sequence). In DNA, the CDR3 is TGTGCCAGCAGTTTTCTTTGGGGCTTAAGCACAGATACGCAGTATTTT. Translation gives CASSFLWGLSTDTQYF.

This clone was seen once. J is TRBJ2-2 and V is TRBV6-5, with TRBD2 as a possible D gene (5 bases). Germline V gene sequence: CDR1 MNHEY, CDR2 SVGAGI. The V gene lost 5 bases and the J gene lost 5 bases, with 12 bases spanning the gap. CDR3 size: 14 residues. The CDR3 coding sequence is TGTGCCAGCAGTGCACCGTCGGGGACCGGGGAGCTGTTTTTT. Its translation is CASSAPSGTGELFF.

The CDR3 nucleotides are TGCAGCGCCGTTCTAGCGGGAGGGTCTTTTCGATACGACAATGAGCAGTTCTTC. Its translation is CSAVLAGGSFRYDNEQFF. The chain has TRBV29-1 and TRBJ2-1; 12 positions match TRBD2. The CDR3 is made up of 18 amino acids. The V gene's germline CDR1 is SQVTM and CDR2 ANQGSEA. V lost 7 bases, J lost 5 bases, and 18 bases stayed unmatched.

This rearrangement joins TRBV10-3 to TRBJ1-5; TRBD1 agrees at 7 bases. CDR1 is ENHRY and CDR2 is SYGVKD in the germline V gene. This CDR3 spans 15 amino acids. The V and J ends lost 0 bases and 15 bases, in that order; junction bases with no gene match: 14. CDR3 loop: CAISESNGDSLPGHF. For the CDR3, the DNA is TGTGCCATCAGTGAGTCGAATGGGGACAGCCTCCCTGGGCATTTT.

The CDR3 DNA reads as TGTGCCAGCAGCCCAGTGCCCCCTCTAGGAGTCAATGAGCAGTTCTTC. Its translation: CASSPVPPLGVNEQFF. This rearrangement joins TRBV7-3 to TRBJ2-1; D is unresolved. This CDR3 is 16 amino acids long. Germline V CDR1 and CDR2: SGHTA, FQGTGA. Trimming shortened V by 5 bases and J by 6 bases, and 20 bases separated the two germline ends.

The V gene is TRBV5-4, the J gene TRBJ1-2, with TRBD1 matching 7 bases. The CDR3 is made up of 14 amino acids. Unmatched junction bases numbered 5, after V lost 4 bases and J lost 2 bases. Germline V gene data show CDR1 as SGHNT and CDR2 as YYREEE (reference sequence). The CDR3 DNA follows: TGTGCCAGCAGCGCGGGACAGCTGAACTATGGCTACACCTTC. It yields the protein CASSAGQLNYGYTF.

This chain joins TRBV11-2 and TRBJ2-7; 8 bases fit TRBD2. From germline, CDR1 is SGHAT and CDR2 FQNNGV. This CDR3 has 15 amino acids. J was trimmed by 3 bases and V by 5 bases; bases with no gene match: 9. The CDR3 loop reads CASSLPAGGSYEQYF. In DNA, the CDR3 is TGTGCCAGCAGCCTCCCTGCGGGGGGAAGCTACGAGCAGTACTTC.

The rearrangement links TRBV6-1 to TRBJ2-3; no firm D call. This CDR3 is 13 amino acids long. In germline, CDR1 is MNHNS, CDR2 SASEGT. The germline V and J ends were trimmed by 7 bases and 4 bases, with 12 bases remaining between them. The CDR3 loop is CASTEVPPDTQYF. The DNA for the CDR3 is TGTGCCAGCACCGAAGTCCCCCCAGATACGCAGTATTTT.

In the case of this clone: Other nucleotide sequences from this sample produce the same CDR3. This sequence joins TRBV27 and TRBJ2-2; TRBD2 is a possible D gene (7 bases). This CDR3 comprises 15 residues. V lost 2 bases and J lost 2, with 9 bases in between. Per germline, CDR1 MNHEY and CDR2 SMNVEV (reference sequence). CDR3 in DNA: TGTGCCAGCAGTTTAAGCGGGACAAACACCGGGGAGCTGTTTTTT. Translation gives CASSLSGTNTGELFF.

A remark on this clone: Compared with germline, one end of the junction differs, possibly owing to a read error. The V and J genes are TRBV7-2 and TRBJ1-1; D remains unclear. CDR3 length: 13 residues. Germline V gene lookup returns CDR1 SGHTA and CDR2 FQGNSA. Here the CDR3 reads CASSLSMRTEASF. CDR3 nucleotides: TGTGCCAGCAGCTTATCGATGAGAACTGAAGCTTCCTTT.